The sequence of this T cell receptor beta chain was determined in a study of identical twins. This clonotype has a count of ten or more. CDR1 and CDR2 (germline): SQVTM, ANQGSEA. Trimming pared 0 bases from V and 12 bases from J, leaving 6 bases between. The CDR3 totals 10 residues. TCRdb re-derived calls from the 5' RACE reads in MiXCR, one entry per CDR3 protein. The sample records hundreds of thousands of distinct CDR3 sequences, approximately 13% being singletons. These same records also appear under a second study, on yellow fever vaccine responses in identical twins.

The specimen sequenced was CD8+ T cells sorted from blood. This TCR was sampled from a young woman in good health. This chain uses TRBV29-1 with TRBJ2-1; unclear D gene. DNA of the CDR3: TGCAGCGTTGAAGATGGATGGCAGTTCTTC. It specifies CSVEDGWQFF.